The text below deals with one T cell receptor (beta chain). Its antigen specificity is not known. No base qualities exist here, and no much larger clone lies one base off it. The CDR3 sequence holds 16 residues, the cysteine and phenylalanine included. Only the CDR3 part of the read is kept: 48 bases, read in frame from the first base. Per the germline V gene, LGHNA is the CDR1 and YNFKEQ is the CDR2. V lost 0 bases and J lost 7 bases; the stretch between them is 18 bases long. The intended sense of this specimen's time point label: cells obtained before transplantation from donor or recipient. CD3+CD4+ and CD3+CD8+ populations were FACS-sorted from unstimulated pre-transplant donor and recipient cells taken from spleen or lymph nodes. Libraries were prepared through the immunoSEQ multiplex PCR assay. In most patients, genomic DNA was isolated using the Qiagen DNeasy Blood and Tissue Kit and sent frozen to Adaptive Biotechnologies for TCR sequencing. High-throughput TCR-beta CDR3 sequencing of genomic DNA from most patients was performed by Adaptive Biotechnologies. The source study handled its data this way. TCR sequencing data were retrieved from Adaptive's ImmunoSEQ software for around 19 patients, whereas a few other patients were processed with MiXCR and VDJtools. To correct CD4 versus CD8 sorting errors, any sequence found in both subsets at a frequency ratio below 5:1 was removed. CDR3 nucleotide sequences shared between donor and recipient were removed because the origin of such sequences could not be assigned. To be classed as alloreactive, a clone needed at least 2-fold expansion over unstimulated cells and a minimum CFSE-low frequency of 0.002% (template counts) or 0.001% (read counts). Clones were considered mappable if detected in sequenced pre-transplant spleen, lymph node, or MLR CFSE-low populations of the donor or recipient. Cumulative frequency of alloreactive clones was calculated as a percentage of all sequences weighted by copy number. The clones in this table, taken by TCRdb from immuneACCESS, are in-frame only. Not every clone is retained; where verified, under half of the shortfall comes from an unresolved V gene, and the cause of the rest is unknown. V, J and clone size reflect that table, while D and trimming were determined from the DNA. Here the sample has more than 90,000 clones; approximately 92% occur a single time. About 0.2% of the sample comes from the top ten.

This record belongs to a study of graft-versus-host responses after intestinal transplantation (dated by TCRdb to 2020 to 2023). For context, the study as a whole: The transplants that recipients received were multivisceral, liver-intestinal, or isolated intestinal. Every recipient was given anti-thymocyte globulin induction, then maintenance tacrolimus and steroids for about three years. After intestinal transplantation, graft-versus-host and host-versus-graft alloreactive T cell clones were followed in the graft, circulation and bone marrow using bulk TCR-beta CDR3 sequencing. Alloreactive clones were identified by sequencing pre-transplant mixed lymphocyte reaction products and comparing them with unstimulated pre-transplant donor and recipient T cells. The cohort enrolled 20 to 30 intestinal transplant recipients including one retransplant, and a few patients lacking pretransplant specimens were excluded. Donor T cell macrochimerism was defined as a peak of at least 4% donor T cells among recipient peripheral blood mononuclear cells. Rather than being sequenced by the commercial service, samples from a few later patients were sequenced in-house on an Illumina MiSeq and processed with MiXCR.

Results the study describes overall, beyond this receptor: High GvH to HvG T cell clonal ratios were observed in the allografts of patients with donor T cell macrochimerism. Early after transplant, peak levels of circulating GvH clones were found to be associated with declines in HvG clones. The relatively low number and heterogeneity of intestinal transplant patients limited the conclusions. GvH clones were detected in recipient bone marrow, and some of these GvH clones were observed earlier in ileal mucosa or blood, consistent with an intestinal mucosal origin.

The sample consisted of unstimulated CD4+ T cells sorted from spleen or lymph node cells, taken before transplant. This chain joins TRBV4-2 to TRBJ1-1; matching of 6 bases hints at TRBD1 as the D gene. This clonotype was sampled from a human donor who was the organ donor for an intestinal transplant. Here the CDR3 is given as CASSQDWNRDGDEAFF. The sequence in DNA is TGTGCCAGCAGCCAAGATTGGAACAGGGATGGAGATGAAGCTTTCTTT.